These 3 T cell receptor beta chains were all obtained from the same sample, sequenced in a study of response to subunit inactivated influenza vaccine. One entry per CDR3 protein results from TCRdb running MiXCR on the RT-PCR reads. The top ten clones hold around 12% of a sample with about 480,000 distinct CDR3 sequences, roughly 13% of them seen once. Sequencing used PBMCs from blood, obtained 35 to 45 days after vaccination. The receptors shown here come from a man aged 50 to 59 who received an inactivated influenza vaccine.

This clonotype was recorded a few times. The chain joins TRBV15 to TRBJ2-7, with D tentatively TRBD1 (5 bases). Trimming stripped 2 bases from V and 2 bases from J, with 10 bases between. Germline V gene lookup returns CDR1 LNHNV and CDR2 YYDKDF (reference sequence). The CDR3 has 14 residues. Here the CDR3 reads CATSRQGGTYEQYF. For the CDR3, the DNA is TGTGCCACCAGCAGACAGGGTGGGACCTACGAGCAGTACTTC.

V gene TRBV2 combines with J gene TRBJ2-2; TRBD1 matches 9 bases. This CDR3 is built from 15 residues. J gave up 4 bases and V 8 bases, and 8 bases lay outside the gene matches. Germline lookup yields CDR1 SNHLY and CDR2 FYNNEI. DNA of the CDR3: TGTGCCAGCTTCCGCGGACAGGGGACCACCGGGGAGCTGTTTTTT. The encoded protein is CASFRGQGTTGELFF.

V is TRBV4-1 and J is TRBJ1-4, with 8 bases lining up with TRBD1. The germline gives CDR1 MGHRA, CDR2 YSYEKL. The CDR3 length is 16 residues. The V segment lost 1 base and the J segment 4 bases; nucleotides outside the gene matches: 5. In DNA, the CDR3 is TGCGCCAGCAGCCAAGGGAGACAGGGGTTTAATGAAAAACTGTTTTTT. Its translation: CASSQGRQGFNEKLFF.